The 23 T cell receptor beta chains listed next were all sequenced from one sample in a study of T cell responses to AZD1222 COVID-19 vaccine. Measured with immunoSEQ multiplex PCR; TCRdb has only the in-frame clones, and not every one. The sample lists some 170,000 clones, around nine tenths occurring once. This specimen was peripheral blood, taken on day 0 of AZD1222 vaccination. Source of these receptors: an adult in good health.

The rearrangement joins TRBV12-3 or TRBV12-4 to TRBJ1-2; 10 bases fit TRBD1. V lost 5 bases to trimming and J lost 7 bases; unmatched junction nucleotides: 4. CDR3 length: 13 residues. CDR3 loop: CASSGTGASGYTF. The CDR3 DNA follows: TGTGCCAGCAGTGGGACAGGGGCCTCTGGCTACACCTTC.

The chain has TRBV4-3 and TRBJ2-1, with TRBD1 matching over 8 bases. CDR1 and CDR2 from the germline V gene are LGHNA and YSLEER. After removal of 5 bases from V and 9 bases from J, the junction contained 9 bases not matched to a gene. The CDR3 contains 14 residues. CDR3 region: CASSFSTGVGEQFF. The CDR3 nucleotides read TGCGCCAGCAGCTTTTCGACAGGGGTTGGTGAGCAGTTCTTC.

V and J are TRBV5-1 and TRBJ1-4; D remains unclear. V lost 0 bases, J lost 4 bases, and 7 bases lay in between. Germline CDR1 is SGHRS and CDR2 is YFSETQ. The CDR3 spans 14 residues. The CDR3 reads CASSLAYGNEKLFF. DNA of the CDR3: TGCGCCAGCAGCTTGGCGTATGGTAATGAAAAACTGTTTTTT.

V usage is TRBV7-9 and J usage is TRBJ2-3, with TRBD2 matching over 13 bases. The germline V gene encodes CDR1 SEHNR and CDR2 FQNEAQ (reference sequence). V shed 5 bases and J 1 base; nucleotides not matched to a gene: 3. This CDR3 spans 16 amino acids. As DNA, the CDR3 is TGTGCCAGCAGCGCCGGGACTAGCGGGGGCACAGATACGCAGTATTTT. It yields the protein CASSAGTSGGTDTQYF.

The chain is built from TRBV13 and TRBJ2-3, with D possibly being TRBD2 (6 bases). V shed 5 bases and J shed 0 bases, with 21 bases lying between them. Germline values: CDR1 PRHDT, CDR2 FYEKMQ (reference sequence). CDR3 length: 18 amino acids. The CDR3 region is CASSVGTSLSTSTDTQYF. In DNA, the CDR3 is TGTGCCAGCAGCGTCGGGACTTCACTTTCTACAAGCACAGATACGCAGTATTTT.

The CDR3 reads CAISGVSSSYNEQFF. CDR3 bases: TGTGCCATCAGTGGCGTCTCTAGCTCCTACAATGAGCAGTTCTTC. The chain combines TRBV10-3 with TRBJ2-1; D not certain. Trimming shortened V by 4 bases and J by 0 bases, and 10 bases separated the two germline ends. The CDR3 has 15 amino acids. The germline V gene has CDR1 ENHRY and CDR2 SYGVKD.

This chain joins TRBV10-3 and TRBJ2-1, with 10 bases matching TRBD2. V was clipped by 6 bases and J by 4 bases; unmatched bases: 6. This CDR3 region has 15 residues. CDR1 is ENHRY and CDR2 is SYGVKD in the germline V gene. CDR3 DNA sequence: TGTGCCATCAGGGTGAGCGGGGGGGCATACAATGAGCAGTTCTTC. Translation: CAIRVSGGAYNEQFF.

This clone was seen only once. The CDR3 spells CASRSGAGFGYTF. The CDR3, as DNA: TGTGCCAGTAGGTCCGGGGCCGGTTTTGGCTACACCTTC. The chain recombines TRBV19 with TRBJ1-2, with D possibly TRBD1 on 5 matching bases. V was pared by 6 bases and J by 7 bases, with 15 bases between. CDR1 LNHDA and CDR2 SQIVND come from the germline V gene (reference sequence). The CDR3 loop spans 13 amino acids.

The V and J genes are TRBV15 and TRBJ2-2; 8 bases agree with TRBD1. Germline trimming cut 2 bases from V and 5 bases from J; bases unmatched to any gene: 4. This CDR3 contains 15 residues. From germline, CDR1 is LNHNV and CDR2 YYDKDF (reference sequence). The CDR3 reads CATSRTGQDTGELFF. CDR3 nucleotide sequence: TGTGCCACCAGCAGAACGGGACAGGATACCGGGGAGCTGTTTTTT.

The chain joins TRBV4-1 to TRBJ2-1; the D is unclear. V lost 0 bases to trimming and J lost 3 bases, with 12 bases between them. Germline CDR1 reads MGHRA; CDR2 reads YSYEKL. The CDR3 totals 16 residues. CDR3 DNA: TGCGCCAGCAGCCAAGAAAGGGTTGGGGTCTACAATGAGCAGTTCTTC. As protein: CASSQERVGVYNEQFF.

V and J are TRBV29-1 and TRBJ1-1; D gene unclear. This CDR3 spans 14 amino acids. V lost 8 bases to trimming and J lost 0 bases, with 16 bases between them. In germline, CDR1 is SQVTM, CDR2 ANQGSEA. CDR3 loop: CSTKGRNMNTEAFF. The CDR3 DNA is TGCAGCACTAAGGGCAGAAACATGAACACTGAAGCTTTCTTT.

The chain couples TRBV7-9 to TRBJ2-7; 8 bases are shared with TRBD2. J lost 7 bases, V lost 5 bases, and 16 bases had no gene match. CDR3 length: 16 residues. The germline V gene encodes CDR1 SEHNR and CDR2 FQNEAQ (reference sequence). The chain's CDR3 is CASSPGGGGPAREQYV. CDR3 bases: TGTGCCAGCAGCCCCGGGGGCGGGGGGCCCGCTAGGGAGCAGTACGTC.

This clone was counted a few times. The chain combines TRBV11-3 with TRBJ2-7; 10 positions match TRBD1. Per the germline V gene, CDR1 is SGHNT and CDR2 is YENEEA. V lost 5 bases and J lost 3; bases outside the gene matches: 7. The CDR3 extends over 15 amino acids. CDR3: CASSIGTGEGYEQYF. In nucleotides, the CDR3 is TGTGCCAGCAGCATCGGGACAGGGGAAGGCTACGAGCAGTACTTC.

This chain uses TRBV5-6 with TRBJ2-1; 7 bases fit TRBD1. The CDR3 has 15 residues. With 4 bases clipped from V and 2 bases from J, the junction kept 6 bases outside the gene matches. Germline lookup yields CDR1 SGHDT and CDR2 YYEEEE. CDR3 nucleotides: TGTGCCAGCAGCCGGGACAGCGCTGCCTACAATGAGCAGTTCTTC. Translation: CASSRDSAAYNEQFF.

The chain uses TRBV28 and TRBJ1-5; D possibly corresponds to TRBD1 (6 bases). Germline CDR1 reads MDHEN; CDR2 reads SYDVKM. CDR3 length: 16 amino acids. The V end lost 5 bases, the J end lost 9 bases, and 23 bases lay between the germline ends. The CDR3 DNA reads as TGTGCCAGCAGTCCAAGGGGGACGGTGGGATCATCGCCCCAGCATTTT. This encodes CASSPRGTVGSSPQHF. The variable domain in full, with the rest retrieved from reference TRBV28 and TRBJ1-5, is DVKVTQSSRYLVKRTGEKVFLECVQDMDHENMFWYRQDPGLGLRLIYFSYDVKMKEKGDIPEGYSVSREKKERFSLILESASTNQTSMYLCASSPRGTVGSSPQHFGDGTRLSIL.

V and J are TRBV28 and TRBJ1-6; perhaps TRBD1 as D (6 bases). Germline values: CDR1 MDHEN, CDR2 SYDVKM. V lost 6 bases and J lost 8, with 14 bases in between. This CDR3 comprises 14 residues. The CDR3 sequence is CASSQGRLDSPLHF. The CDR3 DNA follows: TGTGCCAGCAGCCAGGGGAGACTGGATTCACCCCTCCACTTT.

This chain uses TRBV27 with TRBJ2-2; 8 positions match TRBD2. The CDR3 is 14 residues long. The J segment lost 7 bases and the V segment lost 5 bases, leaving 6 bases of the junction unmatched. The germline CDR1 and CDR2 sequences are MNHEY and SMNVEV (reference sequence). In DNA form, the CDR3 reads TGTGCCAGCAGTAGAGCGGGAGAGGGCGGGGAGCTGTTTTTT. Protein sequence: CASSRAGEGGELFF.

The chain links TRBV18 to TRBJ1-5; 9 bases are a match to TRBD1. The CDR3 runs 16 residues. V trimming: 3 bases; J trimming: 4 bases; junction bases outside the gene matches: 7. Germline CDR1 and CDR2: KGHSH and LQKENI. The CDR3 reads CASSPPGTGSNQPQHF. DNA for the CDR3: TGTGCCAGCTCACCCCCCGGGACAGGGAGTAATCAGCCCCAGCATTTT.

The V gene is TRBV7-9, the J gene TRBJ1-5, with unresolved D. This CDR3 comprises 16 residues. V was shortened by 1 base and J by 0 bases, with 10 bases between the two germline ends. Germline CDR1 and CDR2: SEHNR and FQNEAQ (reference sequence). CDR3 region: CASSLDSLHSNQPQHF. For the CDR3, the DNA is TGTGCCAGCAGCTTAGACAGTCTTCATAGCAATCAGCCCCAGCATTTT. The full variable domain, its missing parts supplied by reference TRBV7-9 and TRBJ1-5, is DTGVSQNPRHKITKRGQNVTFRCDPISEHNRLYWYRQTLGQGPEFLTYFQNEAQLEKSRLLSDRFSAERPKGSFSTLEIQRTEQGDSAMYLCASSLDSLHSNQPQHFGDGTRLSIL.

The V call is TRBV28, the J call TRBJ1-1; weak D call: TRBD1 (6 bases). The CDR3 contains 14 residues. Looked up from germline, CDR1 is MDHEN and CDR2 is SYDVKM. Trimming pared 8 bases from V and 5 bases from J, leaving 18 bases between. CDR3 sequence reads: CASVPGGAGTEAFF. The CDR3 region has the DNA TGTGCCAGCGTCCCCGGGGGCGCGGGGACTGAAGCTTTCTTT.

This chain joins TRBV18 and TRBJ1-4; D remains unclear. V shed 4 bases and J shed 5 bases, with 11 bases lying between them. CDR1 and CDR2 (germline): KGHSH, LQKENI. The length of the CDR3 is 14 residues. This chain's CDR3 is CASSREQRNEKLFF. In nucleotides, the CDR3 is TGTGCCAGCTCACGTGAACAGAGGAATGAAAAACTGTTTTTT. Looking up the rest from reference TRBV18 and TRBJ1-4 gives the full variable domain: NAGVMQNPRHLVRRRGQEARLRCSPMKGHSHVYWYRQLPEEGLKFMVYLQKENIIDESGMPKERFSAEFPKEGPSILRIQQVVRGDSAAYFCASSREQRNEKLFFGSGTQLSVL.

Notes on this clone: The sample holds other DNA sequences that translate to the same CDR3. The genes are TRBV18 and TRBJ1-5, with 8 bases aligning to TRBD1. Looked up from germline, CDR1 is KGHSH and CDR2 is LQKENI. The CDR3 contains 14 residues. J gave up 4 bases and V 3 bases, and 2 bases lay outside the gene matches. CDR3 protein: CASSPGQGNQPQHF. The DNA for the CDR3 is TGTGCCAGCTCACCTGGACAGGGAAATCAGCCCCAGCATTTT.

This clone was picked up one time. The V gene is TRBV29-1, the J gene TRBJ2-7, with TRBD2 matching 11 bases. Germline-derived CDR1 and CDR2 are SQVTM and ANQGSEA. The V and J ends lost 1 base and 3 bases, in that order; junction bases with no gene match: 2. The CDR3 extends over 14 amino acids. The CDR3 DNA is TGCAGCGTTGAAGGACTAGCGGGAAGCTACGAGCAGTACTTC. It specifies CSVEGLAGSYEQYF.